This T cell receptor beta chain was recorded in a study of lymphopenia after photon versus proton radiotherapy. Profiling relied on immunoSEQ multiplex PCR, and the TCRdb table lists in-frame clones only, not all of them. The sample contains about 12,000 clones, 88% of which appear only once. From germline, CDR1 is SGDLS and CDR2 YYNGEE. There are 18 residues in the CDR3. Unmatched junction bases numbered 7, after V lost 3 bases and J lost 1 base. The sequence came from a man in his 60s with pancreatic cancer. The chain uses TRBV9 and TRBJ2-5; 15 bases agree with TRBD2. The sequences come from peripheral blood, collected from a patient treated with photon-based radiotherapy. The CDR3 DNA sequence: TGTGCCAGCAGCGCCGGACTAGCGGGGGGGCATGTCCAAGAGACCCAGTACTTC. Protein sequence: CASSAGLAGGHVQETQYF.